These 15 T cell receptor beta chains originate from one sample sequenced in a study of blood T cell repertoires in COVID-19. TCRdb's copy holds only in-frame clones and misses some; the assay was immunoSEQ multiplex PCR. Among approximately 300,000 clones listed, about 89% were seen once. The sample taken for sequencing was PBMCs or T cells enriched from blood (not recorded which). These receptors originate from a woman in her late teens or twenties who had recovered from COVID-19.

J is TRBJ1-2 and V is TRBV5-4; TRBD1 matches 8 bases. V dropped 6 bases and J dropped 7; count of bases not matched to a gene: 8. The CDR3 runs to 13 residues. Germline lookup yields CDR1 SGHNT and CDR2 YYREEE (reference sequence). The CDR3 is CASNRDRTSGYTF. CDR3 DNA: TGTGCCAGCAACCGGGACAGGACGAGTGGCTACACCTTC.

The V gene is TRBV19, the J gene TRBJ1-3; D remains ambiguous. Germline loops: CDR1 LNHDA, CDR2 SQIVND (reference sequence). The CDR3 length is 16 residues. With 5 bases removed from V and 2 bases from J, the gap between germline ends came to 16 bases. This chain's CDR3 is CASSLPGLGPGNTIYF. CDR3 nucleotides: TGTGCCAGTAGTTTGCCGGGATTAGGCCCTGGAAACACCATATATTTT.

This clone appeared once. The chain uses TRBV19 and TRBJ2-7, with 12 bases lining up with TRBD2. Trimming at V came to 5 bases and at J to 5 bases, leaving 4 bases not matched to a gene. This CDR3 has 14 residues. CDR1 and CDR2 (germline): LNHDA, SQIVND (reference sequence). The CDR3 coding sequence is TGTGCCAGTAGTTCGGCTAGCGGGAGGGACGAGCAGTACTTC. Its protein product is CASSSASGRDEQYF.

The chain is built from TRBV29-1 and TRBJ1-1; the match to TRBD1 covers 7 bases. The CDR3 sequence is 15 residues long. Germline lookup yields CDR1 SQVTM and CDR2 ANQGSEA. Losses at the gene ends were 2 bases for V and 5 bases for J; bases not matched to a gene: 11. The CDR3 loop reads CSVEIGQGGKTEAFF. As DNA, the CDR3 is TGCAGCGTTGAAATCGGCCAAGGGGGCAAAACTGAAGCTTTCTTT.

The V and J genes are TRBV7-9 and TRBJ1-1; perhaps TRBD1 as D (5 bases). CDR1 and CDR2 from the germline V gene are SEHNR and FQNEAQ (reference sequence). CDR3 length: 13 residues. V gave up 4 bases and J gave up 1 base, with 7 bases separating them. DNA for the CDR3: TGTGCCAGCAGCTCCAGGGAGAACACTGAAGCTTTCTTT. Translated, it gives CASSSRENTEAFF.

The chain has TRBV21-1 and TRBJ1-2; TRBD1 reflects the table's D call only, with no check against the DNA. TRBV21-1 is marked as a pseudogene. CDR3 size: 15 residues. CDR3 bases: TGTGCCAGCAGCAAACTCGGGGACAGTAACTATGGCTACACCTTC. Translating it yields CASSKLGDSNYGYTF.

Here the CDR3 DNA reads TGTGCCAGCAGCTTCCAAACGAACACCGGGGAGCTGTTTTTT. It codes for CASSFQTNTGELFF. The chain carries TRBV7-9 and TRBJ2-2; D not resolved. This CDR3 spans 14 amino acids. The germline V gene encodes CDR1 SEHNR and CDR2 FQNEAQ (reference sequence). V was clipped by 3 bases and J by 0 bases, with 5 bases between them.

The CDR3 sequence is CASSTSGGIYNEQFF. The CDR3 DNA reads as TGTGCCAGTAGTACTAGCGGGGGCATATACAATGAGCAGTTCTTC. The chain has TRBV19 and TRBJ2-1; 10 nucleotides align to TRBD2. Germline V gene data show CDR1 as LNHDA and CDR2 as SQIVND (reference sequence). This CDR3 has 15 residues. Unmatched junction bases numbered 4, after V lost 4 bases and J lost 4 bases.

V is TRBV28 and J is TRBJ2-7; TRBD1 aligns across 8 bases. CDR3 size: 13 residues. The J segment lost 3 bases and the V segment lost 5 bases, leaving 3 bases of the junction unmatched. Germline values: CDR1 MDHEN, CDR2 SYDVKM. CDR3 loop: CASSVGQVYEQYF. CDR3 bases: TGTGCCAGCAGTGTGGGACAGGTCTACGAGCAGTACTTC.

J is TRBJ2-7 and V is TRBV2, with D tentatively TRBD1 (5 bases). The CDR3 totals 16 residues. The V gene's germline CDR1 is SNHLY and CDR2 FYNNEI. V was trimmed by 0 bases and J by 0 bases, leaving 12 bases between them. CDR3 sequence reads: CASSEAQGALSYEQYF. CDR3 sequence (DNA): TGTGCCAGCAGTGAAGCGCAAGGGGCCCTCTCCTACGAGCAGTACTTC.

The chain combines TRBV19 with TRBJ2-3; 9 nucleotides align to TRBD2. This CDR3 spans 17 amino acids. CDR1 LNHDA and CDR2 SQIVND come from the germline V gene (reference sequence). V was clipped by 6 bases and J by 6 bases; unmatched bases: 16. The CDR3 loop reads CASSPEGRISGGDTQYF. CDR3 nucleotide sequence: TGTGCCAGTAGCCCCGAAGGGCGGATTAGCGGGGGTGATACGCAGTATTTT.

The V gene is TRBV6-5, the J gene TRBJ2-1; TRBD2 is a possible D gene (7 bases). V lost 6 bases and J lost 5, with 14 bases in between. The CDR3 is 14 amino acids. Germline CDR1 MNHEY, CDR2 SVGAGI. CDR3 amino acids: CASSRGAQNNEQFF. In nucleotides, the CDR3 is TGTGCCAGCAGCCGGGGGGCCCAAAACAATGAGCAGTTCTTC.

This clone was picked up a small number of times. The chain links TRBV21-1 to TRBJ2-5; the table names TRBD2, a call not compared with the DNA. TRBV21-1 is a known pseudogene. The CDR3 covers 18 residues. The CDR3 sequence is CASSFLRDGRLATKTQYF. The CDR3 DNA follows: TGTGCCAGCAGCTTCCTCCGGGACGGCCGACTAGCGACGAAGACCCAGTACTTC.

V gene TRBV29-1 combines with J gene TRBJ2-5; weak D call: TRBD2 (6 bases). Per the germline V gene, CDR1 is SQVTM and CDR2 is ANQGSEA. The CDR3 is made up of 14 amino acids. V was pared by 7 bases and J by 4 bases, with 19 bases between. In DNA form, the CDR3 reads TGCAGCGCAGGGACTCAATTAAAGAGAGAGACCCAGTACTTC. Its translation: CSAGTQLKRETQYF.

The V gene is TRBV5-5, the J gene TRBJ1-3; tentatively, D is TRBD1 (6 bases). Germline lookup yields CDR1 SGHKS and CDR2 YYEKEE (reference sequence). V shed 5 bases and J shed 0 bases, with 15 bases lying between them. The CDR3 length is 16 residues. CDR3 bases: TGTGCCAGCAGTGTCCGGACAGATAACTCTGGAAACACCATATATTTT. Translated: CASSVRTDNSGNTIYF.